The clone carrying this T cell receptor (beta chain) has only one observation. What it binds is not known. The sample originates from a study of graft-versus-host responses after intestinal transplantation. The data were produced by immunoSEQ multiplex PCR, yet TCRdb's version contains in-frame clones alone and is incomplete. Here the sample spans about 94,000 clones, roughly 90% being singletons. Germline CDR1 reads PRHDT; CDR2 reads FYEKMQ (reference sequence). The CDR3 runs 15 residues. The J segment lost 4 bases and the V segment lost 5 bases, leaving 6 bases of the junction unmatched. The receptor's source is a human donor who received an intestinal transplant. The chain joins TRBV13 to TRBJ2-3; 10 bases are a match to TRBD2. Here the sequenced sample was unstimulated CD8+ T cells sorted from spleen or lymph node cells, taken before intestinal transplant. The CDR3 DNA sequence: TGTGCCAGCAGCACACGCCTAGCGGGAGCAGATACGCAGTATTTT. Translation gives CASSTRLAGADTQYF.